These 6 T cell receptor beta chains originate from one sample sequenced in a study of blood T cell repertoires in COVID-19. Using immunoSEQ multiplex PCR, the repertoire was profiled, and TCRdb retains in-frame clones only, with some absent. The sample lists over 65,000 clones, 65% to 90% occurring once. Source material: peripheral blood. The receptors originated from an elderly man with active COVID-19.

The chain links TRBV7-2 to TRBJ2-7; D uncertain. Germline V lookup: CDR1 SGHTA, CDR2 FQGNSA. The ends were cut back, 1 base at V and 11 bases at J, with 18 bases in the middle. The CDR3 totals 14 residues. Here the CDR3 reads CASSLEAIGWSEYF. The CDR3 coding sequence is TGTGCCAGCAGCTTAGAAGCGATAGGTTGGTCGGAGTACTTC.

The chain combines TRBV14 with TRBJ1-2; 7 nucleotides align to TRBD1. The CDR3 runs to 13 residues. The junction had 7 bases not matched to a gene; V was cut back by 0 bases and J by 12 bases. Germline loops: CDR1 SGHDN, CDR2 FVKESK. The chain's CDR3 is CASSQDWRGRHTF. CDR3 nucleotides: TGTGCCAGCAGCCAAGATTGGAGGGGGCGTCACACCTTC.

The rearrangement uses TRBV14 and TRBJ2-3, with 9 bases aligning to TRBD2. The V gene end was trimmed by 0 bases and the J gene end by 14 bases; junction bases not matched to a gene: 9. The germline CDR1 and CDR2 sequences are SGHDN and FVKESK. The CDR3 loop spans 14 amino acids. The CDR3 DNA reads TGTGCCAGCAGCCAAGACGGGCTAGCGGGGTTTTGGTATTTT. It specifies CASSQDGLAGFWYF.

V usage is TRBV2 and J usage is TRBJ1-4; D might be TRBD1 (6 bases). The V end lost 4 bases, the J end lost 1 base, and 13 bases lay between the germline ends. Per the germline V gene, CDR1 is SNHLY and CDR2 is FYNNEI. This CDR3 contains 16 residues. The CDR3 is CASSAGRGQTNEKLFF. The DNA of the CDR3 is TGTGCCAGCAGTGCGGGCAGGGGCCAAACTAATGAAAAACTGTTTTTT.

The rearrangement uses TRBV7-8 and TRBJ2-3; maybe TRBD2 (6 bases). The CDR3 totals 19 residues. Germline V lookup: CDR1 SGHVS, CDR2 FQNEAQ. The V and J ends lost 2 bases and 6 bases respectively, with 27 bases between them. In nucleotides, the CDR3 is TGTGCCAGCAGCTTACGATCCCTTTTTCGGGAGAACAGCTTTGATACGCAGTATTTT. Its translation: CASSLRSLFRENSFDTQYF. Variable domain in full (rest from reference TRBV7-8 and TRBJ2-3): GAGVSQSPRYKVAKRGQDVALRCDPISGHVSLFWYQQALGQGPEFLTYFQNEAQLDKSGLPSDRFFAERPEGSVSTLKIQRTQQEDSAVYLCASSLRSLFRENSFDTQYFGPGTRLTVL.

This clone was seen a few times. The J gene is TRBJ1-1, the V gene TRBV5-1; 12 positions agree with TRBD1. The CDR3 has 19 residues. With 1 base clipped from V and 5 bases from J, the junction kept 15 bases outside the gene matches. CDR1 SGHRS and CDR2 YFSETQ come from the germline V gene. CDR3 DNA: TGCGCCAGCAGCTTGCGTCCTAATACCGGGACAGGGGGCGCGACTGAAGCTTTCTTT. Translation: CASSLRPNTGTGGATEAFF.